The present T cell receptor beta chain was sequenced within a study of blood T cell repertoires in COVID-19. Participants came from some 23 US areas, aged about 18 to 95 years. The table lists this clone with a few counts. The final CDR3 position lacks the conserved phenylalanine or tryptophan, pointing to a likely read error. No DNA is shown, since the ends of the CDR3 on it are uncertain; the CDR3 is the one TCRdb lists. This table comes from immunoSEQ multiplex PCR, and its TCRdb copy is limited to in-frame clones, with some not included. The repertoire has approximately 490,000 clones, roughly 90% of them found once; the top ten carry 0.65% to 0.9%. From germline, CDR1 is SGDLS and CDR2 YYNGEE. The CDR3 is 8 amino acids in total, end residues counted.

The sample comprised PBMCs or T cells enriched from blood (not recorded which). The chain employs TRBV9 and TRBJ1-1; the table's D call, TRBD1, has no DNA check behind it. The TCR was taken from a woman aged 18-29 years who had recovered from COVID-19. CDR3: CASPPGVL.